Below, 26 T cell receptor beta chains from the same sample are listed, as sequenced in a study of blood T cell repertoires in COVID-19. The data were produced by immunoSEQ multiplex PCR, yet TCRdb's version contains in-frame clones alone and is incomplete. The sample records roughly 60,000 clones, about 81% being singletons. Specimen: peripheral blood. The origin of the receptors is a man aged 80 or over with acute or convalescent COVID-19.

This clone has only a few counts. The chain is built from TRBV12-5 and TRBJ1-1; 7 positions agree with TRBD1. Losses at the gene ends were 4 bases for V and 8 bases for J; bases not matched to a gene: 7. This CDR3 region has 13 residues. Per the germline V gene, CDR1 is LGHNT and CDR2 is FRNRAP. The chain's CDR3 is CASGWDTGAEAFF. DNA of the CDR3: TGTGCTAGTGGTTGGGATACAGGGGCAGAAGCTTTCTTT.

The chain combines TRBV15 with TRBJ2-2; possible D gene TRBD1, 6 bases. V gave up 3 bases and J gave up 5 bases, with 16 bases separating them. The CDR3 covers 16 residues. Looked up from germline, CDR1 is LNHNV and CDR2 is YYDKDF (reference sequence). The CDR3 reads CATSRHKTGLTGELFF. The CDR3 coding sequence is TGTGCCACCAGCAGGCACAAGACAGGTCTTACCGGGGAGCTGTTTTTT.

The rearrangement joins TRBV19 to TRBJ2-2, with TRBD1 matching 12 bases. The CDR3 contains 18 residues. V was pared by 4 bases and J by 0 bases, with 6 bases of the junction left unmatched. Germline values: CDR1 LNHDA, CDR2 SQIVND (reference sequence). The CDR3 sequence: CASSNTGTGGANTGELFF. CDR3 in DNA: TGTGCCAGTAGTAACACCGGGACAGGGGGCGCGAACACCGGGGAGCTGTTTTTT.

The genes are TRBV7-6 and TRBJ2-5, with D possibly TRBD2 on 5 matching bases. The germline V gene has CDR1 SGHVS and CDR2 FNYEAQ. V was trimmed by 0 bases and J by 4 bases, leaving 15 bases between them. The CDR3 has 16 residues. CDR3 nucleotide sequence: TGTGCCAGCAGCTTAGCGCCTTCAGCTGGAGGAGAGACCCAGTACTTC. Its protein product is CASSLAPSAGGETQYF.

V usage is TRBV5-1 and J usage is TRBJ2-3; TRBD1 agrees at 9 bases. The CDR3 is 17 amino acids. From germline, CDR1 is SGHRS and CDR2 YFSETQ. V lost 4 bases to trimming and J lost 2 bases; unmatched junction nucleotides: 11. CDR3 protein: CASSTGQGALSTDTQYF. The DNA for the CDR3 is TGCGCCAGCAGCACGGGACAGGGCGCTTTGTCCACAGATACGCAGTATTTT.

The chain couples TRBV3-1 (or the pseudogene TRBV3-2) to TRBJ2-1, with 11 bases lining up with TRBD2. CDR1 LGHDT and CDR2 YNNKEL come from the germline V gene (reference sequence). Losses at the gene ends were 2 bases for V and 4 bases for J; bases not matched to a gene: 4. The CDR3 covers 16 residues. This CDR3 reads CASSQPSSGGYNEQFF. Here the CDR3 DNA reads TGTGCCAGCAGCCAACCCTCTAGCGGGGGGTACAATGAGCAGTTCTTC.

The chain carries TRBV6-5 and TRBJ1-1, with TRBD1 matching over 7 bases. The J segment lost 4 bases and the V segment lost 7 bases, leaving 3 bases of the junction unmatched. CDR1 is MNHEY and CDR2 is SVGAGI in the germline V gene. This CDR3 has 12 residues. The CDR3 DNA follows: TGTGCCAGCACGAGGGGGCCCACTGAAGCTTTCTTT. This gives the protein CASTRGPTEAFF.

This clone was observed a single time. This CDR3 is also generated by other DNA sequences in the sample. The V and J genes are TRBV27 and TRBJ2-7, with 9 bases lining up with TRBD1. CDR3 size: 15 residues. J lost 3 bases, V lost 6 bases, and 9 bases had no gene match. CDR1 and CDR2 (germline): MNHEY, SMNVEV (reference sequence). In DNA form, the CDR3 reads TGTGCCAGCAGCAAAACAGGGGGCGAGGACTACGAGCAGTACTTC. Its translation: CASSKTGGEDYEQYF.

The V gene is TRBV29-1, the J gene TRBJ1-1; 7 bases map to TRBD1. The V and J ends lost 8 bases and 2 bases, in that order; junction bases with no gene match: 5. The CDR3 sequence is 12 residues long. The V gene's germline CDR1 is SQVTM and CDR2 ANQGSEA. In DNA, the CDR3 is TGCAGCCAACAGGGGCCTAACACTGAAGCTTTCTTT. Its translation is CSQQGPNTEAFF. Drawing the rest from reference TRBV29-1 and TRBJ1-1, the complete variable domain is SAVISQKPSRDICQRGTSLTIQCQVDSQVTMMFWYRQQPGQSLTLIATANQGSEATYESGFVIDKFPISRPNLTFSTLTVSNMSPEDSSIYLCSQQGPNTEAFFGQGTRLTVV.

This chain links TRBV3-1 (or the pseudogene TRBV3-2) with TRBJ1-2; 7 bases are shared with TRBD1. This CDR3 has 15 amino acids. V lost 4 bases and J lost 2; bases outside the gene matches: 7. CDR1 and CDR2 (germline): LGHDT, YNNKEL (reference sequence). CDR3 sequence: CASSPSMGQNYGYTF. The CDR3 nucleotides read TGTGCCAGCAGCCCATCTATGGGACAGAACTATGGCTACACCTTC.

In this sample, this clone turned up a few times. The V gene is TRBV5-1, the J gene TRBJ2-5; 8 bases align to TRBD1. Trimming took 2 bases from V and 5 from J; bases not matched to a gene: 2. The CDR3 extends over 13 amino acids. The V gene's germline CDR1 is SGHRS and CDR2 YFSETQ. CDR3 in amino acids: CASSLRQGETQYF. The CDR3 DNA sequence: TGCGCCAGCAGCTTAAGACAGGGGGAGACCCAGTACTTC.

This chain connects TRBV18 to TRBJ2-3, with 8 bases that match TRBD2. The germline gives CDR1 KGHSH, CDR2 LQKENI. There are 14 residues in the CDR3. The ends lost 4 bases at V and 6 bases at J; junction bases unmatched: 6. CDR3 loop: CASSRLTSDDTQYF. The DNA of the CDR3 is TGTGCCAGCTCACGATTGACTAGCGACGATACGCAGTATTTT.

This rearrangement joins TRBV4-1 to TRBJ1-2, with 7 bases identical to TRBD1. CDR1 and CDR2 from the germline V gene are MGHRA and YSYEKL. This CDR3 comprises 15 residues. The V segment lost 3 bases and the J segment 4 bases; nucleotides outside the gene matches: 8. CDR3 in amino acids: CASSQDDRVSYGYTF. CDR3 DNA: TGCGCCAGCAGCCAGGACGACAGGGTGAGCTATGGCTACACCTTC.

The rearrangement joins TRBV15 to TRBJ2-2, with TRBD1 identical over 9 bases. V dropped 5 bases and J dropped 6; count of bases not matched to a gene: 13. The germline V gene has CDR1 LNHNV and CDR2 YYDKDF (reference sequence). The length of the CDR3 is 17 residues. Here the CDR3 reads CATSGRPGQGIAGELFF. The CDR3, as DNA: TGTGCCACCAGCGGAAGACCGGGACAGGGAATTGCCGGGGAGCTGTTTTTT.

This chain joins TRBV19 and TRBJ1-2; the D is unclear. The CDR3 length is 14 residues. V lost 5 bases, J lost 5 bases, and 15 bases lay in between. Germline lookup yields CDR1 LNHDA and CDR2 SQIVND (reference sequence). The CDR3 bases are TGTGCCAGTAGTCCCGTCGGGTTCCAATATGGCTACACCTTC. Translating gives CASSPVGFQYGYTF.

CDR3 in DNA: TGCGCCAGCAGCACCTTGGACAGGGCGGACCTCCACTTT. Protein sequence: CASSTLDRADLHF. The V gene is TRBV5-1, the J gene TRBJ1-6; 8 bases match TRBD1. The junction had 9 bases not matched to a gene; V was cut back by 4 bases and J by 15 bases. This CDR3 has 13 amino acids. Germline loops: CDR1 SGHRS, CDR2 YFSETQ. The whole variable domain, filled in from reference TRBV5-1 and TRBJ1-6, reads KAGVTQTPRYLIKTRGQQVTLSCSPISGHRSVSWYQQTPGQGLQFLFEYFSETQRNKGNFPGRFSGRQFSNSRSEMNVSTLELGDSALYLCASSTLDRADLHFGNGTRLTVT.

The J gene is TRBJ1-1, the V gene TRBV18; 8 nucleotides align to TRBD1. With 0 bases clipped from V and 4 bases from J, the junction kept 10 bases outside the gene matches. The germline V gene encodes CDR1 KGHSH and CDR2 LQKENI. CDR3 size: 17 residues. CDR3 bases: TGTGCCAGCTCACCACCGTCGGCAGGGGGCGGGTCCACTGAAGCTTTCTTT. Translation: CASSPPSAGGGSTEAFF. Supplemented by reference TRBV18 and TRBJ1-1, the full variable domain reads NAGVMQNPRHLVRRRGQEARLRCSPMKGHSHVYWYRQLPEEGLKFMVYLQKENIIDESGMPKERFSAEFPKEGPSILRIQQVVRGDSAAYFCASSPPSAGGGSTEAFFGQGTRLTVV.

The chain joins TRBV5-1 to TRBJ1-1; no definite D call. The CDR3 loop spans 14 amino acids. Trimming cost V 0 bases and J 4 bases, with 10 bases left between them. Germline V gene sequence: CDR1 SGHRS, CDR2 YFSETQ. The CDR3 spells CASSLDLRGTEAFF. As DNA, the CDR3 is TGCGCCAGCAGCTTGGACTTGCGGGGCACTGAAGCTTTCTTT. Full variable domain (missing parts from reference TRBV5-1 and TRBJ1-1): KAGVTQTPRYLIKTRGQQVTLSCSPISGHRSVSWYQQTPGQGLQFLFEYFSETQRNKGNFPGRFSGRQFSNSRSEMNVSTLELGDSALYLCASSLDLRGTEAFFGQGTRLTVV.

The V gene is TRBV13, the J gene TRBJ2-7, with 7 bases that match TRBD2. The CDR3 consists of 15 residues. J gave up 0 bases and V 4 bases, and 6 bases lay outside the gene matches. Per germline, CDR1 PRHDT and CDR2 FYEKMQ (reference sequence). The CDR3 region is CASSSTRDYSYEQYF. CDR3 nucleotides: TGTGCCAGCAGCTCCACCCGGGACTACTCCTACGAGCAGTACTTC.

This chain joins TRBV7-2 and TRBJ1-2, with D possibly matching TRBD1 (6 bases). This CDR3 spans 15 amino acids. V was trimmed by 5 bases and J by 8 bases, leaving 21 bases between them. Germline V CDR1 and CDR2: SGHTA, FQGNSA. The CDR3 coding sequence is TGTGCCAGCAGCCTAGGATCGGGGGGGGCTGGGGGCTACACCTTC. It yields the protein CASSLGSGGAGGYTF.

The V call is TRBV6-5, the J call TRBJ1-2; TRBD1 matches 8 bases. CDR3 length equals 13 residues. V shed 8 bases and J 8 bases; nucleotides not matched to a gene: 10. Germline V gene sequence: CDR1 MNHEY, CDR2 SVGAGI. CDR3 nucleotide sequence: TGTGCCAGCCGGCTGGGCAGGGGGCAAGGCTACACCTTC. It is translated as CASRLGRGQGYTF.

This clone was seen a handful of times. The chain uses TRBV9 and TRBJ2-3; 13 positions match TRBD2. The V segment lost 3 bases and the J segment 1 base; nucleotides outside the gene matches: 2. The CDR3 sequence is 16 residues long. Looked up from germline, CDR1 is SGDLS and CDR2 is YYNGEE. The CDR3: CASSDGTSGGTDTQYF. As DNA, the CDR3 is TGTGCCAGCAGCGACGGGACTAGCGGGGGCACAGATACGCAGTATTTT.

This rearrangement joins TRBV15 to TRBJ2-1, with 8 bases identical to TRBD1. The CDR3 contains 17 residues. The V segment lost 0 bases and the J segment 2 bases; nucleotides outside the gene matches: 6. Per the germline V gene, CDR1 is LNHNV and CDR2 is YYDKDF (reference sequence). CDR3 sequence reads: CATSRDRDRGPYNEQFF. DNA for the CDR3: TGTGCCACCAGCAGAGATCGAGACAGGGGTCCCTACAATGAGCAGTTCTTC.

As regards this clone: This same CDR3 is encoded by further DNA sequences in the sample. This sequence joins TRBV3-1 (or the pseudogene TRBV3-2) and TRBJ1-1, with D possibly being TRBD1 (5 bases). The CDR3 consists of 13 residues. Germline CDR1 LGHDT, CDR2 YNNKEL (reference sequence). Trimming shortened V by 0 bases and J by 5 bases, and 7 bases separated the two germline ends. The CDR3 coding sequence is TGTGCCAGCAGCCAAGAGGGGGGTACTGAAGCTTTCTTT. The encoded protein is CASSQEGGTEAFF.

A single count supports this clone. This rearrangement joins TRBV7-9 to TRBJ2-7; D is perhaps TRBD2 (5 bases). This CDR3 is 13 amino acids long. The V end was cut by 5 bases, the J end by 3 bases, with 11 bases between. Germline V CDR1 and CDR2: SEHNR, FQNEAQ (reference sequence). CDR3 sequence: CASSLGKGYEQYF. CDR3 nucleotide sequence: TGTGCCAGCAGCCTCGGGAAAGGCTACGAGCAGTACTTC.

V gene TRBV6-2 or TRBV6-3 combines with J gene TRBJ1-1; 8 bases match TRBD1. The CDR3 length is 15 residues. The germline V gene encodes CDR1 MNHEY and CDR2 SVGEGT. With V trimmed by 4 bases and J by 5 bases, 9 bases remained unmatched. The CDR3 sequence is CASSSQQGGRTEAFF. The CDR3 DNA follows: TGTGCCAGCAGTTCACAACAGGGGGGGAGGACTGAAGCTTTCTTT.